This entry features one TCR beta chain sequence. What it binds is not known. The data were obtained in a study of blood T cells in healthy people across ages. A second roughly 7 to 11 cycle PCR used barcoded and J-beta primers. Each sample yielded at least 2.5 million CDR3-containing paired-end reads. TCRdb re-called the 5' RACE reads through MiXCR, storing one row per CDR3 protein. The sample holds roughly 800,000 distinct CDR3 sequences, roughly 60% seen once. Roughly 9.2 milliliters was the volume of peripheral blood drawn from each donor. Study-wide points: There were more naive CD4+ cells and higher diversity in long-lived donors than in aged donors. While age rose, TCR beta diversity per million T cells dropped in a roughly linear way.

Germline V gene data show CDR1 as SNHLY and CDR2 as FYNNEI. Trimming left V 11 bases short and J 0 bases short, with 17 bases between. The CDR3 loop spans 15 amino acids. J is TRBJ2-1 and V is TRBV2; a weak D match, TRBD1 (5 bases). Sequenced sample: blood. The receptor was isolated from a young man in good health. CDR3 nucleotide sequence: TGTGCCGGCGCTACAGGCATTAGCTCCTACAATGAGCAGTTCTTC. Amino acids: CAGATGISSYNEQFF. The entire variable domain, with the rest obtained from reference TRBV2 and TRBJ2-1, is as follows: EPEVTQTPSHQVTQMGQEVILRCVPISNHLYFYWYRQILGQKVEFLVSFYNNEISEKSEIFDDQFSVERPDGSNFTLKIRSTKLEDSAMYFCAGATGISSYNEQFFGPGTRLTVL.